This TCR beta chain was sequenced for a study of T cells in Graves' hyperthyroidism and ophthalmopathy. The study, taken as a whole, reports: Using 13 V-J features, a model discriminated ophthalmopathy from stable hyperthyroidism.

Exclusion followed for patients with uncontrolled infection, other autoimmune disease, pregnancy or lactation. With regard to this clonotype: Antigen specificity is unknown.

Amplification targeted TCR beta CDR3 regions from RNA transcripts. Researchers ran a first-round RT-PCR on the TCR CDR3 using the HTBI primer set. TCRdb re-analysed the multiplex PCR reads in MiXCR, keeping a single row per CDR3 protein. The table lists about 600,000 distinct CDR3 sequences, about a sixth of them singletons. The sequencing input was blood. The receptor's source is a woman in her 40s with Graves' ophthalmopathy.

CDR3 DNA: TGTGCCAGCAGCTTATCGGCGTTGGGAGGCTACACCTTC. Protein product: CASSLSALGGYTF. J is TRBJ1-2 and V is TRBV7-9; D remains unclear. This CDR3 spans 13 amino acids. V was clipped by 2 bases and J by 8 bases, with 12 bases between them. Germline V lookup: CDR1 SEHNR, CDR2 FQNEAQ (reference sequence).